The rows below give T cell receptor beta chains drawn from one sample of a study of identical twins. TCRdb itself ran the 5' RACE reads through MiXCR, one entry per CDR3 protein. The sample includes hundreds of thousands of distinct CDR3 sequences, over 15% of them seen just once. These data also featured in a second study, about T cells expressing NK-cell markers.

The specimen was PBMCs. Receptors were obtained from a woman aged 18-35 years in good health. Both conserved end residues are part of each CDR3. A D gene is named only where the DNA matches it firmly. Clone size is given for some rows only: seen once, a few or many times, or a class if the clone is expanded.

V gene,clone size,J gene,D gene,CDR3 protein,CDR3 DNA
TRBV6-1,.,TRBJ1-2,.,CASRKAADLNNYGYTF,TGTGCCAGCAGGAAGGCGGCAGATCTAAATAACTATGGCTACACCTTC
TRBV10-3,few,TRBJ1-2,.,CAISGQEDYGYTF,TGTGCCATCAGTGGACAGGAGGACTATGGCTACACCTTC
TRBV6-5,.,TRBJ2-7,.,CASSYTGQSYEQYF,TGTGCCAGCAGTTACACAGGACAATCCTACGAGCAGTACTTC
TRBV4-3,few,TRBJ2-4,.,CASSQEQWVNIQYF,TGCGCCAGCAGCCAAGAACAGTGGGTAAACATTCAGTACTTC
TRBV20-1,few,TRBJ2-7,.,CSAREWTAYEQYF,TGCAGTGCTAGAGAGTGGACAGCTTACGAGCAGTACTTC
TRBV6-2/TRBV6-3,.,TRBJ2-1,TRBD1,CASSPDRVVQFF,TGTGCCAGCAGTCCAGACAGGGTGGTGCAGTTCTTC
TRBV7-2,.,TRBJ1-1,.,CASSLAIRGNTEAFF,TGTGCCAGCAGCTTAGCCATTAGGGGAAACACTGAAGCTTTCTTT
TRBV7-9,.,TRBJ1-2,.,CASSLGPEARYGYTF,TGTGCCAGCAGCTTAGGGCCCGAGGCCCGCTATGGCTACACCTTC
TRBV12-3/TRBV12-4,.,TRBJ2-1,TRBD2,CASATSLGLAGTEQFF,TGTGCCAGTGCAACCTCCCTGGGACTAGCGGGAACTGAGCAGTTCTTC
TRBV7-2,many,TRBJ2-7,.,CASSTVWQAEQYF,TGTGCCAGCAGCACCGTTTGGCAGGCCGAGCAGTACTTC
TRBV9,.,TRBJ2-7,.,CASSTSGISYEQYF,TGTGCCAGCAGCACAAGCGGCATCTCCTACGAGCAGTACTTC
TRBV20-1,.,TRBJ2-3,.,CSASPRTVSTDTQYF,TGCAGTGCTTCGCCCCGGACAGTAAGCACAGATACGCAGTATTTT
TRBV29-1,.,TRBJ2-2,.,CSAERGTGELFF,TGCAGCGCTGAGAGGGGCACCGGGGAGCTGTTTTTT
TRBV7-8,.,TRBJ2-5,.,CASSPRVTETQYF,TGTGCCAGCAGCCCCAGGGTTACGGAGACCCAGTACTTC
TRBV10-3,many,TRBJ2-7,TRBD1,CAIRDSSYEQYF,TGTGCCATCCGGGACAGCTCCTACGAGCAGTACTTC
TRBV27,.,TRBJ1-1,.,CTSSLSLLGHANTEAFF,TGTACCAGCAGTTTATCTTTATTGGGACACGCGAACACTGAAGCTTTCTTT
TRBV7-9,.,TRBJ1-1,TRBD1,CASSLGVGTGPNTEAFF,TGTGCCAGCAGCTTAGGGGTCGGGACAGGGCCGAACACTGAAGCTTTCTTT
TRBV24-1,.,TRBJ2-1,.,CATLFVREDNEQFF,TGTGCCACTTTATTCGTCAGGGAAGACAATGAGCAGTTCTTC
TRBV6-2/TRBV6-3,.,TRBJ2-1,TRBD1,CASKSRGHEQFF,TGTGCCAGCAAGTCTAGGGGGCATGAGCAGTTCTTC
TRBV7-8,few,TRBJ2-5,.,CASSSSLLASQTQYF,TGTGCCAGCAGCTCAAGCCTGCTAGCGTCTCAGACCCAGTACTTC
TRBV12-5,.,TRBJ1-3,.,CASGLAAGGNTIYF,TGTGCTAGTGGTTTGGCCGCGGGTGGAAACACCATATATTTT
TRBV6-2/TRBV6-3,.,TRBJ2-7,.,CASSSHTDRSSYEQYF,TGTGCCAGCAGTTCTCATACTGATAGGAGCTCCTACGAGCAGTACTTC
TRBV10-1,few,TRBJ2-7,.,CASSESGSGGLYEQYF,TGCGCCAGCAGTGAGTCGGGTAGCGGAGGGCTGTACGAGCAGTACTTC
TRBV29-1,few,TRBJ1-2,.,CSASDGSFYGYTF,TGCAGCGCCTCTGATGGATCGTTCTATGGCTACACCTTC
TRBV12-5,few,TRBJ1-6,TRBD1,CASGLGQGTVSPLHF,TGTGCTAGTGGTTTGGGACAGGGGACCGTTTCACCCCTCCACTTT
TRBV5-5,.,TRBJ2-1,.,CASSRWSETQFF,TGTGCCAGCAGCCGCTGGTCCGAGACCCAGTTCTTC
TRBV6-5,many,TRBJ1-5,.,CASSYRASIMAQHF,TGTGCCAGCAGTTATCGGGCCTCAATCATGGCCCAGCATTTT
TRBV7-9,few,TRBJ1-2,.,CASSVVQTPYGYTF,TGTGCCAGCAGCGTCGTACAGACTCCCTATGGCTACACCTTC
TRBV4-1,many,TRBJ2-1,.,CASSQVDLMTYNEQFF,TGCGCCAGCAGCCAAGTTGATCTTATGACCTACAATGAGCAGTTCTTC
TRBV29-1,.,TRBJ2-1,.,CSVEPAGEQFF,TGCAGCGTTGAACCGGCGGGAGAGCAGTTCTTC
TRBV7-9,.,TRBJ2-3,.,CASSKGTDRSYF,TGTGCCAGCAGCAAAGGGACGGATCGGTCGTATTTT
TRBV7-9,few,TRBJ2-7,TRBD1,CASSDLPGTGVEYEQYF,TGTGCCAGCAGCGACTTACCCGGGACAGGGGTGGAGTACGAGCAGTACTTC
TRBV12-3/TRBV12-4,few,TRBJ1-2,.,CASDSAFSYGYTF,TGTGCCAGCGACAGCGCATTTAGCTATGGCTACACCTTC
TRBV6-5,.,TRBJ2-4,.,CASSFRAQKAKNIQYF,TGTGCCAGCAGTTTCCGGGCCCAGAAGGCCAAAAACATTCAGTACTTC
TRBV7-2,few,TRBJ2-7,.,CASSLGELIGTQYF,TGTGCCAGCAGCTTAGGGGAACTGATCGGTACGCAGTACTTC
TRBV12-3/TRBV12-4,many,TRBJ1-5,.,CASSLGEGQPQHF,TGTGCCAGCAGTTTGGGGGAAGGTCAGCCCCAGCATTTT
TRBV7-2,.,TRBJ2-2,.,CASSASPANTGELFF,TGTGCCAGCAGCGCAAGCCCAGCGAACACCGGGGAGCTGTTTTTT
TRBV6-1,.,TRBJ2-3,.,CASRLGTDTHYF,TGTGCCAGCAGGCTAGGAACAGATACGCACTATTTT
TRBV10-3,.,TRBJ1-1,TRBD1,CATWTGHTEAFF,TGTGCCACCTGGACAGGGCACACTGAAGCTTTCTTT
TRBV12-3/TRBV12-4,few,TRBJ2-7,TRBD2,CASTARGGFPYEQYF,TGTGCCAGCACCGCCCGGGGGGGGTTTCCCTACGAGCAGTACTTC
TRBV4-1,few,TRBJ2-5,TRBD2,CASSPAGTSGIKTQYF,TGCGCCAGCAGCCCTGCCGGAACTAGCGGGATAAAGACCCAGTACTTC
TRBV25-1,.,TRBJ2-7,.,CASSARDGSSYEQYF,TGTGCCAGCAGTGCACGGGACGGGAGCTCCTACGAGCAGTACTTC
TRBV19,.,TRBJ2-1,TRBD2,CASSFLTSGRYNEQFF,TGTGCCAGTAGTTTCCTAACTAGCGGGAGATACAATGAGCAGTTCTTC
TRBV2,.,TRBJ2-7,.,CASNQDTSSYEQYF,TGTGCCAGCAATCAGGACACTAGCTCCTACGAGCAGTACTTC
TRBV6-1,few,TRBJ2-3,TRBD2,CASRASGGRADTQYF,TGTGCCAGCAGAGCCTCTGGCGGGAGGGCCGATACGCAGTATTTT